This paragraph covers one T cell receptor (beta chain) sequence. Profiling relied on immunoSEQ multiplex PCR, and the TCRdb table lists in-frame clones only, not all of them. The sample contains over 150,000 clones, about 86% of which appear only once. The data derive from a study of blood T cell repertoires in COVID-19. About the research overall: The samples span acute and convalescent COVID-19 from the United States, Italy and Spain.

Germline loops: CDR1 MNHEY, CDR2 SMNVEV (reference sequence). V was pared by 2 bases and J by 2 bases, with 16 bases between. This CDR3 comprises 16 residues. The chain carries TRBV27 and TRBJ2-7; D perhaps matches TRBD1 (6 bases). The sequence was collected from a man in his forties or fifties with active or convalescent COVID-19. Input material: peripheral blood. CDR3 in amino acids: CASSLVTGTRPYEQYF. The CDR3 DNA is TGTGCCAGCAGTTTAGTTACCGGGACAAGACCCTACGAGCAGTACTTC.